Each of the 21 T cell receptor beta chains below was sequenced from the same sample in a study of blood T cell repertoires in COVID-19. The protocol was immunoSEQ multiplex PCR, while the TCRdb copy is restricted to in-frame clones and leaves out a portion. The sample holds 200,000 to 300,000 clones, 86% seen once. Sequenced material: peripheral blood. The receptors shown here come from a man aged 25-45 years with active or convalescent COVID-19.

The V and J genes are TRBV6-5 and TRBJ2-7, with D tentatively TRBD2 (5 bases). The germline gives CDR1 MNHEY, CDR2 SVGAGI. The CDR3 loop spans 12 amino acids. As DNA, the CDR3 is TGTGCTACCCGGCAGCGGCACTACGAGCAGTACTTC. Its translation: CATRQRHYEQYF.

The chain recombines TRBV6-1 with TRBJ1-5; D unresolved. This CDR3 has 15 amino acids. Deletions cut 3 bases from V and 8 bases from J, with 17 bases between. Germline assignment: CDR1 MNHNS and CDR2 SASEGT. The CDR3 here is CASSDVWRGGEPQHF. CDR3 DNA: TGTGCCAGCAGTGACGTCTGGCGGGGAGGAGAGCCCCAGCATTTT.

For this clone: The same CDR3 can be traced to other DNA sequences in this sample. This chain joins TRBV6-5 and TRBJ2-3; 10 positions agree with TRBD1. The V and J ends lost 6 bases and 2 bases, in that order; junction bases with no gene match: 2. This CDR3 is built from 14 residues. Per the germline V gene, CDR1 is MNHEY and CDR2 is SVGAGI. The chain's CDR3 is CASRTGGSTDTQYF. The CDR3 coding sequence is TGTGCCAGCAGGACAGGGGGCTCCACAGATACGCAGTATTTT.

The rearrangement links TRBV5-6 to TRBJ2-3; perhaps TRBD1 as D (6 bases). The germline V gene encodes CDR1 SGHDT and CDR2 YYEEEE. V lost 4 bases and J lost 6, with 9 bases in between. CDR3 length: 12 amino acids. The CDR3 bases are TGTGCCAGCAGCCTACAGGGTGATACGCAGTATTTT. Encoded protein: CASSLQGDTQYF.

The chain has TRBV5-1 and TRBJ1-1, with TRBD1 identical over 8 bases. Germline V gives CDR1 SGHRS, CDR2 YFSETQ. This CDR3 is built from 12 residues. V lost 3 bases, J lost 7 bases, and 2 bases stayed unmatched. CDR3 loop: CASSYGQGEAFF. The CDR3 coding sequence is TGCGCCAGCAGCTATGGACAGGGTGAAGCTTTCTTT.

This clone occurred once. This chain uses TRBV9 with TRBJ2-7; the match to TRBD2 covers 8 bases. Germline trimming cut 4 bases from V and 1 base from J; bases unmatched to any gene: 10. Germline values: CDR1 SGDLS, CDR2 YYNGEE. The CDR3 is made up of 16 amino acids. The CDR3 DNA reads as TGTGCCAGCAGCCCTTTCGTGCAGCGGGGGTCCTACGAGCAGTACTTC. It encodes CASSPFVQRGSYEQYF.

The rearrangement joins TRBV19 to TRBJ2-7; D perhaps matches TRBD2 (6 bases). Germline loops: CDR1 LNHDA, CDR2 SQIVND (reference sequence). The CDR3 extends over 12 amino acids. V was cut by 5 bases and J by 3 bases, with 8 bases left in between. The CDR3 sequence: CASSPGGYEQYF. Written as DNA, the CDR3 is TGTGCCAGTAGTCCCGGGGGCTACGAGCAGTACTTC.

The gene calls are TRBV6-5 and TRBJ1-1; maybe TRBD1 (6 bases). The CDR3 length is 15 residues. Trimming removed 6 bases at V and 0 bases at J, with 14 bases between. The V gene's germline CDR1 is MNHEY and CDR2 SVGAGI. The DNA for the CDR3 is TGTGCCAGCAGCCTACAGGGTATTGTGAACACTGAAGCTTTCTTT. This gives the protein CASSLQGIVNTEAFF.

The chain links TRBV5-1 to TRBJ2-3; TRBD1 matches 9 bases. There are 16 residues in the CDR3. Trimming at V came to 4 bases and at J to 2 bases, leaving 8 bases not matched to a gene. The germline CDR1 and CDR2 sequences are SGHRS and YFSETQ. CDR3 in DNA: TGCGCCAGCAGCCAACAGGGGGCGCGGGACACAGATACGCAGTATTTT. It translates to CASSQQGARDTDTQYF.

This clone was counted between two and nine times. V and J are TRBV10-1 and TRBJ2-7; 8 bases are a match to TRBD1. CDR3 length: 16 amino acids. Germline loops: CDR1 WNHNN, CDR2 SYGVQD (reference sequence). J lost 5 bases, V lost 3 bases, and 12 bases had no gene match. In DNA, the CDR3 is TGCGCCAGCAGTGACAGGGGGCTGGACTTCGTGGACGAGCAGTACTTC. Its translation: CASSDRGLDFVDEQYF.

This clone was picked up one time. This chain links TRBV7-8 with TRBJ1-2; no clear D. V shed 3 bases and J shed 4 bases, with 12 bases lying between them. The CDR3 totals 14 residues. Germline values: CDR1 SGHVS, CDR2 FQNEAQ. CDR3 loop: CASSLEERTYGYTF. DNA of the CDR3: TGTGCCAGCAGCTTGGAGGAGCGGACCTATGGCTACACCTTC.

The rearrangement links TRBV7-9 to TRBJ1-2; no clear D gene. The CDR3 totals 15 residues. V was shortened by 1 base and J by 0 bases, with 9 bases between the two germline ends. CDR1 is SEHNR and CDR2 is FQNEAQ in the germline V gene (reference sequence). CDR3 coding DNA: TGTGCCAGCAGCTTAGTCGGGGAGACTAACTATGGCTACACCTTC. Its protein is CASSLVGETNYGYTF.

The rearrangement joins TRBV27 to TRBJ2-1; a possible D gene is TRBD1 (6 bases). Germline CDR1 reads MNHEY; CDR2 reads SMNVEV (reference sequence). CDR3 size: 15 residues. V was cut by 5 bases and J by 4 bases, with 15 bases left in between. CDR3 DNA sequence: TGTGCCAGCAGTAACCCCCAGGGGACATACAATGAGCAGTTCTTC. This sequence encodes CASSNPQGTYNEQFF.

The J gene is TRBJ2-7, the V gene TRBV4-3; 9 bases fit TRBD2. CDR1 is LGHNA, CDR2 YSLEER, per germline. With V trimmed by 4 bases and J by 2 bases, 9 bases remained unmatched. CDR3 length: 16 amino acids. In nucleotides, the CDR3 is TGCGCCAGCAGCCCGAGCCTGGCGGGGGGGACCTACGAGCAGTACTTC. Residues: CASSPSLAGGTYEQYF.

This clone showed up just a few times. V gene TRBV19 combines with J gene TRBJ1-2; D gene unclear. The V end lost 3 bases, the J end lost 4 bases, and 18 bases lay between the germline ends. CDR3 length: 16 amino acids. Germline CDR1 reads LNHDA; CDR2 reads SQIVND (reference sequence). CDR3 nucleotide sequence: TGTGCCAGTAGTATCGGTTTACAGCAGTTGGGCTATGGCTACACCTTC. It is translated as CASSIGLQQLGYGYTF.

The chain combines TRBV5-4 with TRBJ1-4, with 11 bases that match TRBD1. The CDR3 totals 15 residues. J lost 7 bases, V lost 4 bases, and 6 bases had no gene match. Germline V lookup: CDR1 SGHNT, CDR2 YYREEE (reference sequence). In DNA, the CDR3 is TGTGCCAGCAGCCTGGGACAGGGGGTTACTGAAAAACTGTTTTTT. It encodes CASSLGQGVTEKLFF. Supplemented by reference TRBV5-4 and TRBJ1-4, the full variable domain reads ETGVTQSPTHLIKTRGQQVTLRCSSQSGHNTVSWYQQALGQGPQFIFQYYREEENGRGNFPPRFSGLQFPNYSSELNVNALELDDSALYLCASSLGQGVTEKLFFGSGTQLSVL.

This clone was seen only once. The chain couples TRBV6-1 to TRBJ1-2; a possible D gene is TRBD1 (6 bases). CDR3 size: 15 residues. Trimming took 0 bases from V and 8 from J, leaving 16 bases between them. The germline V gene has CDR1 MNHNS and CDR2 SASEGT. CDR3 in amino acids: CASSEAWDTPRGYTF. Written as DNA, the CDR3 is TGTGCCAGCAGTGAAGCGTGGGACACTCCAAGGGGCTACACCTTC.

The chain recombines TRBV4-2 with TRBJ1-4; TRBD1 agrees at 11 bases. The germline V gene encodes CDR1 LGHNA and CDR2 YNFKEQ. Unmatched junction bases numbered 5, after V lost 5 bases and J lost 0 bases. The CDR3 runs to 17 residues. CDR3 loop: CASSSRDRGATNEKLFF. The CDR3 bases are TGTGCCAGCAGCAGCCGGGACAGGGGGGCAACTAATGAAAAACTGTTTTTT.

V and J are TRBV11-2 and TRBJ1-2, with 7 bases matching TRBD1. CDR3 length: 18 residues. The V gene end was trimmed by 0 bases and the J gene end by 3 bases; junction bases not matched to a gene: 13. Germline V lookup: CDR1 SGHAT, CDR2 FQNNGV. The CDR3 DNA follows: TGTGCCAGCAGCTTAGAGCCGGCGGGTGGGACAGCCTACTATGGCTACACCTTC. The encoded protein is CASSLEPAGGTAYYGYTF.

The rearrangement joins TRBV11-2 to TRBJ2-7; 10 bases line up with TRBD2. Germline V gene sequence: CDR1 SGHAT, CDR2 FQNNGV. CDR3 length: 17 amino acids. V lost 3 bases to trimming and J lost 1 base; unmatched junction nucleotides: 9. The CDR3: CASSLNLAGDDSYEQYF. The CDR3 bases are TGTGCCAGCAGCTTGAATCTAGCGGGGGACGATTCCTACGAGCAGTACTTC.

Turning to this clone: One end of the junction is discordant with germline, which a read error may explain. The J gene is TRBJ2-3, the V gene TRBV6-1, with TRBD1 as a possible D gene (5 bases). The CDR3 consists of 13 residues. From germline, CDR1 is MNHNS and CDR2 SASEGT. CDR3 bases: TGTGCCAGCAGTGAAACAGGCACGGATACGCAGTATTTT. It codes for CASSETGTDTQYF.